These 9 T cell receptor beta chains were all obtained from the same sample, sequenced in a study of cytomegalovirus exposure and HLA in healthy donors. Assay: immunoSEQ multiplex PCR; the TCRdb copy retains only in-frame clones and omits some. The table shows about 140,000 clones, with roughly 88% occurring only once. The material sequenced was PBMCs. Every receptor here comes from a woman aged 18-35 years in good health and CMV-seropositive.

The CDR3 sequence is CASRERGRFYEKLFF. In nucleotides, the CDR3 is TGTGCCAGCAGAGAAAGGGGTCGATTTTATGAAAAACTGTTTTTT. This chain uses TRBV5-5 with TRBJ1-4; possibly TRBD1 for D (5 bases). The V end was cut by 5 bases, the J end by 6 bases, with 17 bases between. Germline-derived CDR1 and CDR2 are SGHKS and YYEKEE (reference sequence). CDR3 length: 15 amino acids.

The CDR3 DNA is TGCGCCAGCAGGGGAGAGGCGTCTGGTGTTCGGAAACTGTTTTTT. It translates to CASRGEASGVRKLFF. The rearrangement links TRBV5-1 to TRBJ1-4; D gene ambiguous. The CDR3 runs 15 residues. Deletions cut 5 bases from V and 11 bases from J, with 22 bases between. The germline gives CDR1 SGHRS, CDR2 YFSETQ. Full variable domain (remainder filled in from reference TRBV5-1 and TRBJ1-4): KAGVTQTPRYLIKTRGQQVTLSCSPISGHRSVSWYQQTPGQGLQFLFEYFSETQRNKGNFPGRFSGRQFSNSRSEMNVSTLELGDSALYLCASRGEASGVRKLFFGSGTQLSVL.

This rearrangement joins TRBV30 to TRBJ2-3, with 11 nucleotides matching TRBD2. The germline V gene encodes CDR1 GTSNPN and CDR2 SVGIG (reference sequence). This CDR3 is built from 15 residues. Trimming cost V 1 base and J 0 bases; bases outside gene matches: 0. CDR3 sequence reads: CAWSGLAGSTDTQYF. The CDR3 nucleotides read TGTGCCTGGAGTGGACTAGCGGGGAGCACAGATACGCAGTATTTT.

This chain uses TRBV30 with TRBJ2-4; 11 positions agree with TRBD2. The germline gives CDR1 GTSNPN, CDR2 SVGIG (reference sequence). The CDR3 contains 18 residues. V lost 4 bases to trimming and J lost 1 base; unmatched junction nucleotides: 12. The CDR3 coding sequence is TGTGCCTGGACTCTTAGCGGGAGGGCCTGCGGGGCCAAAAACATTCAGTACTTC. Translated: CAWTLSGRACGAKNIQYF.

The chain joins TRBV28 to TRBJ2-1; 10 nucleotides match TRBD1. Per germline, CDR1 MDHEN and CDR2 SYDVKM. The CDR3 totals 13 residues. V lost 8 bases and J lost 14; bases outside the gene matches: 12. The CDR3 DNA follows: TGTGCCAGCTTGCCGGGACAGGGGTCGAAGGAGTTCTTC. This sequence encodes CASLPGQGSKEFF.

The CDR3 is CASSSQGAARNTIYF. The CDR3 DNA sequence: TGCGCCAGCAGCTCGCAGGGGGCTGCCCGAAACACCATATATTTT. The rearrangement joins TRBV5-1 to TRBJ1-3; TRBD1 agrees at 8 bases. Germline trimming cut 3 bases from V and 5 bases from J; bases unmatched to any gene: 7. CDR1 is SGHRS and CDR2 is YFSETQ in the germline V gene. This CDR3 region has 15 residues.

This chain connects TRBV27 to TRBJ1-2; D unresolved. V dropped 4 bases and J dropped 8 bases, with 17 bases sitting between them. Germline loops: CDR1 MNHEY, CDR2 SMNVEV (reference sequence). The CDR3 length is 14 residues. DNA for the CDR3: TGTGCCAGCAGTTCTTTAACCCGTTCCGGGGGCTACACCTTC. Its translation: CASSSLTRSGGYTF.

Here the CDR3 DNA reads TGTGCCAGCAGCGGGACAGGGGGCATCGACGAGCAGTACTTC. It specifies CASSGTGGIDEQYF. The V call is TRBV5-6, the J call TRBJ2-7, with TRBD1 identical over 12 bases. Germline V gives CDR1 SGHDT, CDR2 YYEEEE. The CDR3 covers 14 residues. Losses at the gene ends were 4 bases for V and 5 bases for J; bases not matched to a gene: 4.

This sequence joins TRBV10-3 and TRBJ1-5; TRBD1 is a possible D gene (5 bases). Trimming took 6 bases from V and 7 from J, leaving 10 bases between them. Germline CDR1 and CDR2: ENHRY and SYGVKD. This CDR3 contains 12 residues. DNA of the CDR3: TGTGCCATCAGCCAGGGTCGGCAGCCCCAGCATTTT. Its protein is CAISQGRQPQHF.